The T cell receptor beta chain described here comes from a study of shared clonotypes between healthy human individuals. Study summary: Each donor contributed plates that comprised three CD4 naive, three CD4 memory, two CD8 naive and one CD8 memory.

TCRdb's table, derived via immunoSEQ multiplex PCR, lists solely in-frame clones and lacks some. The table includes 2 million to 2.5 million clones, roughly 94% detected once. CD45RO-negative cells were positively selected for CCR7, leaving out terminally differentiated effector memory CD45RA+ cells. The study drew all its donors from Caucasian adults living in Nashville, Tennessee. The CDR3 extends over 15 amino acids. Germline V gene lookup returns CDR1 SGHVS and CDR2 FQNEAQ. Germline trimming cut 4 bases from V and 4 bases from J; bases unmatched to any gene: 8. Sequencing was done on a sample of naive CD8+ T cells sorted from blood. The chain couples TRBV7-8 to TRBJ2-7; 9 positions agree with TRBD1. This receptor was obtained from a man aged 18-30 years in good health. The CDR3 DNA reads TGTGCCAGCAGCTCGCGATGGGACAGGGCTTACGAGCAGTACTTC. The encoded protein is CASSSRWDRAYEQYF.